The clone carrying this TCR beta chain was counted only a few times. Its antigen is undetermined. Primers used in a second PCR of roughly 6 to 12 cycles were a sample-barcoded 5' primer and a J-beta primer mix. Each CDR3 protein is one row after TCRdb ran MiXCR on the 5' RACE reads. The sample has about 1,600,000 distinct CDR3 sequences, approximately 42% seen once. Each individual donor underwent a draw of about 9.9 milliliters of peripheral blood. The data were obtained in a study of blood T cells in healthy people across ages. Study-wide points: Estimates of diversity drawn from one million T cells were considered underestimates.

Germline V lookup: CDR1 ENHRY, CDR2 SYGVKD. The CDR3 covers 13 residues. Deletions cut 10 bases from V and 6 bases from J, with 18 bases between. The sample comprised blood. The source of this sequence is a woman aged 18-29 years in good health. J is TRBJ1-1 and V is TRBV10-3; possibly TRBD1 for D (6 bases). CDR3 in DNA: TGTGCCACCGCGGGGCAGGGGAATTCTGAAGCTTTCTTT. Translating gives CATAGQGNSEAFF.